These 14 T cell receptor beta chains were sequenced from one sample in a study of T-cell reconstitution after alpha-beta-depleted transplantation in children. Unique molecular identifiers were incorporated during preparation of the TCRbeta library. TCRdb independently ran MiXCR on the PCR reads; one entry per CDR3 protein. The sample lists hundreds of thousands of distinct CDR3 sequences; approximately 9% were seen once. The sample was PBMCs from the stem cell graft donor, taken from the stem cell graft. The source of these receptors is a human donor who donated a stem cell graft to a child with acute lymphoblastic leukemia.

The table lists this clonotype with a few counts. This rearrangement joins TRBV5-1 to TRBJ2-7; 9 bases line up with TRBD1. Germline V gives CDR1 SGHRS, CDR2 YFSETQ. V shed 1 base and J 5 bases; nucleotides not matched to a gene: 10. CDR3 length: 16 residues. CDR3 DNA sequence: TGCGCCAGCAGCTTGAACCCGGGGACAGGGTTCCACGAGCAGTACTTC. This sequence encodes CASSLNPGTGFHEQYF.

This chain connects TRBV12-3 or TRBV12-4 to TRBJ1-6; 7 nucleotides agree with TRBD1. The trim removed 0 bases at V and 6 bases at J, leaving 8 bases unmatched. The CDR3 is 17 residues long. The CDR3 sequence is CASSLALGGQLNSPLHF. CDR3 coding DNA: TGTGCCAGCAGTTTAGCGCTAGGGGGACAGCTTAATTCACCCCTCCACTTT.

This clonotype has a handful of counts. The chain recombines TRBV29-1 with TRBJ2-1, with TRBD1 matching 8 bases. The CDR3 runs 12 residues. The ends lost 5 bases at V and 6 bases at J; junction bases unmatched: 3. Germline V CDR1 and CDR2: SQVTM, ANQGSEA. CDR3: CSVQGTGNEQFF. In DNA form, the CDR3 reads TGCAGCGTTCAAGGGACAGGCAATGAGCAGTTCTTC.

The table lists this clonotype with a few counts. The chain is built from TRBV29-1 and TRBJ2-7; the D call may be TRBD1 or TRBD2 (5 bases each). Germline values: CDR1 SQVTM, CDR2 ANQGSEA. V was cut by 6 bases and J by 7 bases, with 16 bases left in between. The CDR3 loop spans 12 amino acids. DNA of the CDR3: TGCAGCGTCCGCGAGGGTGAGGGGGAGCAGTACTTC. Its translation: CSVREGEGEQYF.

The chain has TRBV5-1 and TRBJ1-6, with no clear D. V was trimmed by 2 bases and J by 10 bases, leaving 13 bases between them. This CDR3 spans 14 amino acids. Germline V gene lookup returns CDR1 SGHRS and CDR2 YFSETQ. This chain's CDR3 is CASSLEGPRSPLHF. Here the CDR3 DNA reads TGCGCCAGCAGCTTAGAGGGCCCCCGGTCACCCCTCCACTTT.

Only a few counts were recorded for this clonotype. V and J are TRBV5-1 and TRBJ1-1, with TRBD1 matching 9 bases. The CDR3 length is 14 residues. V shed 4 bases and J 4 bases; nucleotides not matched to a gene: 5. Germline V lookup: CDR1 SGHRS, CDR2 YFSETQ. The CDR3 DNA reads TGCGCCAGCAGCCCCGGGACAGGGAGCACTGAAGCTTTCTTT. It codes for CASSPGTGSTEAFF.

The gene calls are TRBV5-1 and TRBJ1-1, with D perhaps TRBD1 (5 bases). Germline assignment: CDR1 SGHRS and CDR2 YFSETQ. The CDR3 contains 15 residues. V was clipped by 7 bases and J by 5 bases, with 21 bases between them. The chain's CDR3 is CASGTASSGGTEAFF. CDR3 nucleotides: TGCGCCAGCGGAACGGCAAGTTCCGGGGGGACTGAAGCTTTCTTT.

The chain has TRBV5-1 and TRBJ2-3; D perhaps matches TRBD2 (5 bases). Germline V CDR1 and CDR2: SGHRS, YFSETQ. The V end was cut by 0 bases, the J end by 4 bases, with 9 bases between. CDR3 size: 14 residues. The CDR3 DNA follows: TGCGCCAGCAGCTTGGAACTAGTAGCAGATACGCAGTATTTT. Its protein product is CASSLELVADTQYF.

The V call is TRBV7-2, the J call TRBJ2-4; 7 bases are shared with TRBD1. The CDR3 is 15 residues long. Germline CDR1 reads SGHTA; CDR2 reads FQGNSA. V gave up 2 bases and J gave up 8 bases; unmatched junction bases: 9. CDR3 sequence reads: CASSLTGQVVDIQYF. Here the CDR3 DNA reads TGTGCCAGCAGCTTAACAGGACAGGTGGTGGACATTCAGTACTTC.

This clonotype was observed at least ten times. This chain connects TRBV7-9 to TRBJ2-7; tentatively, D is TRBD1 (5 bases). CDR3 length equals 15 residues. V was cut by 5 bases and J by 1 base, with 15 bases left in between. Germline V gives CDR1 SEHNR, CDR2 FQNEAQ (reference sequence). The CDR3 coding sequence is TGTGCCAGCAGCGACCTAAAAACAGGTTCCTACGAGCAGTACTTC. Translated, it gives CASSDLKTGSYEQYF.

The chain employs TRBV5-1 and TRBJ2-5, with D perhaps matching TRBD1 or TRBD2 (5 bases each). The CDR3 sequence is 14 residues long. Germline loops: CDR1 SGHRS, CDR2 YFSETQ. V dropped 0 bases and J dropped 1 base, with 7 bases sitting between them. CDR3 residues: CASSLVGTQETQYF. The CDR3 nucleotides are TGCGCCAGCAGCTTGGTCGGGACCCAAGAGACCCAGTACTTC.

This clonotype was counted at least ten times. The rearrangement links TRBV20-1 to TRBJ2-3; 8 bases line up with TRBD2. The CDR3 sequence is 14 residues long. The germline CDR1 and CDR2 sequences are DFQATT and SNEGSKA (reference sequence). Germline trimming cut 6 bases from V and 4 bases from J; bases unmatched to any gene: 9. The CDR3 here is CSAARGGPSDTQYF. CDR3 DNA sequence: TGCAGTGCCGCACGGGGGGGCCCGTCAGATACGCAGTATTTT.

There are many counts of this clonotype. The genes are TRBV11-2 and TRBJ2-5; maybe TRBD2 (6 bases). V was trimmed by 4 bases and J by 5 bases, leaving 11 bases between them. The length of the CDR3 is 13 residues. Germline values: CDR1 SGHAT, CDR2 FQNNGV. The CDR3 loop is CASSWERVETQYF. The CDR3 DNA reads TGTGCCAGCAGCTGGGAGCGGGTGGAGACCCAGTACTTC.

The chain joins TRBV4-1 to TRBJ1-1; D remains ambiguous. Trimming removed 0 bases at V and 6 bases at J, with 11 bases between. The CDR3 spans 14 residues. The germline CDR1 and CDR2 sequences are MGHRA and YSYEKL. The CDR3 loop is CASSQEGLGAEAFF. The CDR3 region has the DNA TGCGCCAGCAGCCAAGAAGGGTTAGGAGCTGAAGCTTTCTTT.